This paragraph covers one T cell receptor beta chain sequence. Stage II-IVA oral cavity squamous cell carcinoma was new and untreated by systemic or radiation therapy. Cohort: HPV-negative, locally advanced oral cavity squamous cell carcinoma patients. Assay used: immunoSEQ multiplex PCR; TCRdb lists only in-frame clones, some missing. The repertoire includes more than 15,000 clones, roughly 70% of them detected once, and about 3% sits in the top ten. Trimming cost V 3 bases and J 3 bases, with 14 bases left between them. CDR1 LGHNA and CDR2 YNFKEQ come from the germline V gene. The CDR3 has 15 residues. The source of the sample is a study of neoadjuvant anti-PD-1 for oral cavity cancer.

This sequence joins TRBV4-2 and TRBJ1-1; no reliable D call. Sequenced material: PBMCs, taken before nivolumab (anti-PD-1) treatment. This TCR was recovered from a person between 40 and 79 years old with oral cavity squamous cell carcinoma. CDR3 region: CASSQVGRAYTEAFF. CDR3 nucleotide sequence: TGTGCCAGCAGCCAGGTCGGAAGGGCGTACACTGAAGCTTTCTTT.